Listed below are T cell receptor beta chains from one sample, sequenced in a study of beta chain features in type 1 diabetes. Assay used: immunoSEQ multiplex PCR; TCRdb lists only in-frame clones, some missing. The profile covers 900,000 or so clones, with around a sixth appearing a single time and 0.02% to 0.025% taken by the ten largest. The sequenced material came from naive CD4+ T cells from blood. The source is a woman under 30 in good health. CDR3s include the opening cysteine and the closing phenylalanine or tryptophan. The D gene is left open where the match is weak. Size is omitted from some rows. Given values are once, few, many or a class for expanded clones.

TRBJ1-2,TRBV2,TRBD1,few,CASTLRDSYGYTF,TGTGCCAGCACTTTACGGGACAGCTATGGCTACACCTTC
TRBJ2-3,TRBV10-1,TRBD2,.,CASSPGTSGNTQYF,TGCGCCAGCTCCCCCGGGACTAGCGGGAATACGCAGTATTTT
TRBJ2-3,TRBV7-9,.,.,CASSFPATDTQYF,TGTGCCAGCAGCTTCCCGGCCACAGATACGCAGTATTTT
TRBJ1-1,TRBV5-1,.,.,CASQAGTTNTEAFF,TGCGCCAGCCAAGCCGGGACAACGAACACTGAAGCTTTCTTT
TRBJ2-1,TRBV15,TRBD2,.,CATSKSSGRGGNEQFF,TGTGCCACCAGCAAAAGTAGCGGGAGGGGTGGCAATGAGCAGTTCTTC
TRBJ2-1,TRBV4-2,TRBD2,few,CATQRDSYNEQFF,TGTGCCACACAGCGGGACTCCTACAATGAGCAGTTCTTC
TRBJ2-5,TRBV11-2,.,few,CASNRVGDLETQYF,TGTGCCAGCAATCGAGTGGGGGATTTGGAGACCCAGTACTTC
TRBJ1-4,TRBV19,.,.,CASSIAGQHEKLFF,TGTGCCAGTAGTATAGCTGGGCAGCATGAAAAACTGTTTTTT
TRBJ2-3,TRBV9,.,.,CASSSRWGDSTDTQYF,TGTGCCAGCAGCTCCCGGTGGGGGGATAGCACAGATACGCAGTATTTT
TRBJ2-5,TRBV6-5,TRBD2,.,CASSLSGRAGKETQYF,TGTGCCAGCAGTTTGAGCGGGAGGGCCGGAAAAGAGACCCAGTACTTC
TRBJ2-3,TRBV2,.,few,CASRVGRGRGGTDTQYF,TGTGCCAGCAGGGTAGGGCGGGGTAGAGGGGGCACAGATACGCAGTATTTT
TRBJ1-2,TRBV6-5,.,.,CAITTPGAGYTF,TGTGCCATCACTACCCCCGGAGCCGGCTACACCTTC
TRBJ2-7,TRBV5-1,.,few,CASSLGKGTYEQYF,TGCGCCAGCAGCCTGGGTAAAGGGACCTACGAGCAGTACTTC
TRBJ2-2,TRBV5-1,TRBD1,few,CASSFDPADRAGELFF,TGCGCCAGCAGCTTTGATCCAGCGGACAGGGCCGGGGAGCTGTTTTTT
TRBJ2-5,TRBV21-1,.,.,CASSWAETGQETQYF,TGTGCCAGCAGTTGGGCCGAGACAGGCCAAGAGACCCAGTACTTC
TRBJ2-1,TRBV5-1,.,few,CASSLAPINPPLGDNEQFF,TGCGCCAGCAGCTTGGCCCCGATCAACCCCCCTCTCGGAGACAATGAGCAGTTCTTC
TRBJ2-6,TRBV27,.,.,CASTRRGTASSGANVLTF,TGTGCCAGCACCCGGCGGGGGACAGCTTCCTCTGGGGCCAACGTCCTGACTTTC
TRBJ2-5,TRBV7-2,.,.,CASNKDRLGETQYF,TGTGCCAGCAATAAAGACAGGCTGGGGGAGACCCAGTACTTC
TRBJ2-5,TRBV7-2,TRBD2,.,CASSLFGGKLETQYF,TGTGCCAGCAGCTTATTCGGGGGGAAGTTGGAGACCCAGTACTTC
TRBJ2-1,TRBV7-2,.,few,CASSLGRNEQFF,TGTGCCAGCAGCTTAGGTCGCAATGAGCAGTTCTTC
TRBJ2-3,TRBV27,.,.,CASSHKGTDTQYF,TGTGCCAGCAGCCATAAGGGCACAGATACGCAGTATTTT
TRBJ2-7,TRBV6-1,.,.,CAACRRNAPWEQYF,TGTGCCGCTTGTCGGAGAAACGCTCCCTGGGAGCAGTACTTC
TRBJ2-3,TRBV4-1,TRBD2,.,CASSQDLGLAGRTDTQYF,TGCGCCAGCAGCCAAGATCTAGGACTAGCGGGACGTACAGATACGCAGTATTTT
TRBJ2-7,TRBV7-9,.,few,CASSRPVARSSYEQYF,TGTGCCAGCAGCCGGCCAGTCGCTCGGAGCTCCTACGAGCAGTACTTC
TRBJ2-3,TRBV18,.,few,CASSPRVETDTQYF,TGTGCCAGCTCTCCTAGGGTGGAGACAGATACGCAGTATTTT
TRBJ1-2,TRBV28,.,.,CASSLFVGNYGYTF,TGTGCCAGCAGTTTATTCGTAGGGAACTATGGCTACACCTTC
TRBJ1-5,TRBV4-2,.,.,CASSQDGAGVQPQHF,TGTGCCAGCAGCCAAGATGGGGCAGGGGTTCAGCCCCAGCATTTT
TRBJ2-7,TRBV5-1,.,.,CASGRDRSEQYF,TGCGCCAGCGGACGGGACCGCTCCGAGCAGTACTTC
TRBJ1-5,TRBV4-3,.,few,CASSQDPRSQPQHF,TGCGCCAGCAGCCAAGACCCCAGGTCCCAGCCCCAGCATTTT
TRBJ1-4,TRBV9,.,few,CASQKEANEKLFF,TGTGCCAGCCAGAAAGAGGCAAATGAAAAACTGTTTTTT
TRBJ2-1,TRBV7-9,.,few,CASSLRDTSYNEQFF,TGTGCCAGCAGCCTCCGGGACACCTCCTACAATGAGCAGTTCTTC
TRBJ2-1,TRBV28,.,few,CASSVGYSREQFF,TGTGCCAGCAGTGTGGGATACTCGCGTGAGCAGTTCTTC
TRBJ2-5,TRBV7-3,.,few,CASSLYKGHQETQYF,TGTGCCAGCAGCTTGTATAAGGGGCACCAAGAGACCCAGTACTTC
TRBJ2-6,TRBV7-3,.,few,CASSKSGAVGANVLTF,TGTGCCAGCAGTAAGTCGGGAGCGGTTGGGGCCAACGTCCTGACTTTC
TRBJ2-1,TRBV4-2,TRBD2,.,CASSQESSLAGLAGDNEQFF,TGTGCCAGCAGCCAAGAATCTTCGCTAGCGGGCTTAGCGGGGGACAATGAGCAGTTCTTC
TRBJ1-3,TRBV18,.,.,CASSPGQSSGNTIYF,TGTGCCAGCTCACCCGGACAGAGCTCTGGAAACACCATATATTTT
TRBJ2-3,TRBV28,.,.,CASSHAAGYTDTQYF,TGTGCCAGCAGTCATGCTGCGGGGTACACAGATACGCAGTATTTT
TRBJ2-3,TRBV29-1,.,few,CSPVRDTQYF,TGCAGCCCGGTGCGAGATACGCAGTATTTT
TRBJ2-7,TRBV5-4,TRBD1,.,CASSAGRGRGSYEQYF,TGTGCCAGCAGCGCAGGCCGTGGCAGGGGGTCCTACGAGCAGTACTTC
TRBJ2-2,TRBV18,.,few,CASSPVGGQNTGELFF,TGTGCCAGCTCACCGGTTGGGGGACAAAACACCGGGGAGCTGTTTTTT